The sequence of this T cell receptor (beta chain) was determined in a study of T cells in localized non-small cell lung cancer. Study observations and caveats: Within adjacent lung there appeared a median approximately 59 of the top 100 tumor clones. Tumor showed lower T cell clonality than uninvolved adjacent lung, where it was highest. Heterogeneity cannot be ruled out, as sequencing used one tumor region only. Elevated circulating T cell density in blood was associated with longer overall survival.

V lost 3 bases to trimming and J lost 5 bases, with 17 bases between them. This CDR3 region has 15 residues. The germline gives CDR1 WNHNN, CDR2 SYGVQD (reference sequence). Concerning this clone: Its antigen is unidentified.

Here immunoSEQ multiplex PCR was the method, and the copy in TCRdb shows in-frame clones only, minus some. The sample lists about 33,000 clones, approximately 87% occurring once. The V and J genes are TRBV10-1 and TRBJ2-7; tentative D call: TRBD2 (6 bases). The material sequenced was peripheral blood, taken before any cancer treatment. The clonotype originates from a man between 40 and 75 years old with stage I lung adenocarcinoma. DNA for the CDR3: TGCGCCAGCAGTGATTCGGGACTCCAATCCCACGAGCAGTACTTC. This codes for CASSDSGLQSHEQYF.